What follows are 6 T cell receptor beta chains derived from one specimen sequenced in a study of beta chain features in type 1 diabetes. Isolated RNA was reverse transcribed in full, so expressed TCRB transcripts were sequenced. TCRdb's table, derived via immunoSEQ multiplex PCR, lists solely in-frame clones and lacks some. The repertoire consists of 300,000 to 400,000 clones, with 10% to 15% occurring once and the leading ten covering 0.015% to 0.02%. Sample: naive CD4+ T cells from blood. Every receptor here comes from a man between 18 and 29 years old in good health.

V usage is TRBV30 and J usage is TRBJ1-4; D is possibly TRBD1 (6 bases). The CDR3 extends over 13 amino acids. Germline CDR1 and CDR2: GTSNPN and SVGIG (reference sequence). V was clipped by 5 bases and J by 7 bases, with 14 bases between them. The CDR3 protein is CAWSPGAREKLFF. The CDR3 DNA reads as TGTGCCTGGTCCCCAGGGGCGCGTGAAAAACTGTTTTTT.

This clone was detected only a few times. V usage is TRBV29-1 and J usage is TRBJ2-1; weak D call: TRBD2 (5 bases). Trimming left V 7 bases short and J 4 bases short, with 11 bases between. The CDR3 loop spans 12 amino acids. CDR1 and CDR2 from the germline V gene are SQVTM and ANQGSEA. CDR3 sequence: CSAGSGYNEQFF. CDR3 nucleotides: TGCAGCGCTGGATCGGGGTACAATGAGCAGTTCTTC.

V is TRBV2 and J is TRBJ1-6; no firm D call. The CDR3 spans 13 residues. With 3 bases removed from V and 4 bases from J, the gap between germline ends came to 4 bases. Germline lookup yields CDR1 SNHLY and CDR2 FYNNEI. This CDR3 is CASSDQYNSPLHF. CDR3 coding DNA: TGTGCCAGCAGTGACCAGTATAATTCACCCCTCCACTTT.

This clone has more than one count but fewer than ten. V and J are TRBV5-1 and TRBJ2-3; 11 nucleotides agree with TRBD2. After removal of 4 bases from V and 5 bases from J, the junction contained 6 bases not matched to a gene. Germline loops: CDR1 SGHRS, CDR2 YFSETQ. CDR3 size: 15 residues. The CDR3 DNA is TGCGCCAGCAGCCCAGGACTAGCGGGCGGAGATACGCAGTATTTT. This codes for CASSPGLAGGDTQYF.

The CDR3, as DNA: TGTGCCAGCAGCTTAGACGATGGGGCGGGGGTTTTCTTT. This codes for CASSLDDGAGVFF. The chain has TRBV7-8 and TRBJ1-1; TRBD1 is a possible D gene (5 bases). The CDR3 extends over 13 amino acids. The V gene lost 1 base and the J gene lost 13 bases, with 16 bases spanning the gap. Germline V CDR1 and CDR2: SGHVS, FQNEAQ.

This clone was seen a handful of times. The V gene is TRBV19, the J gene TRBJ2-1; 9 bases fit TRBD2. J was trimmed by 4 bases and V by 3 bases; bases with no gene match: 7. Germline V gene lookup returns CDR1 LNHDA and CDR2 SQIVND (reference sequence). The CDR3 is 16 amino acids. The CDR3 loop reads CASSIPGTSRYNEQFF. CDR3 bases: TGTGCCAGTAGTATCCCCGGGACTAGCAGATACAATGAGCAGTTCTTC. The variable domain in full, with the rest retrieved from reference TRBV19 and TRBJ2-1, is DGGITQSPKYLFRKEGQNVTLSCEQNLNHDAMYWYRQDPGQGLRLIYYSQIVNDFQKGDIAEGYSVSREKKESFPLTVTSAQKNPTAFYLCASSIPGTSRYNEQFFGPGTRLTVL.